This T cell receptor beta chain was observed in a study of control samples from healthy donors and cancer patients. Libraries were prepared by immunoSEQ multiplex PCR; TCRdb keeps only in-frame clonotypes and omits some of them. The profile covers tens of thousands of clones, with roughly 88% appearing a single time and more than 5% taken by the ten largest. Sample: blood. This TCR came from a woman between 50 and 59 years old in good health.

CDR3 DNA sequence: TGTGCCAGCAGGGACCGGGGGAACACAGATACGCAGTATTTT. Amino acids: CASRDRGNTDTQYF. V is TRBV6-6 and J is TRBJ2-3, with a possible D match to TRBD2 (6 bases). Germline V gene data show CDR1 as MNHNY and CDR2 as SVGAGI (reference sequence). The CDR3 sequence is 14 residues long. Trimming cost V 6 bases and J 2 bases, with 12 bases left between them.